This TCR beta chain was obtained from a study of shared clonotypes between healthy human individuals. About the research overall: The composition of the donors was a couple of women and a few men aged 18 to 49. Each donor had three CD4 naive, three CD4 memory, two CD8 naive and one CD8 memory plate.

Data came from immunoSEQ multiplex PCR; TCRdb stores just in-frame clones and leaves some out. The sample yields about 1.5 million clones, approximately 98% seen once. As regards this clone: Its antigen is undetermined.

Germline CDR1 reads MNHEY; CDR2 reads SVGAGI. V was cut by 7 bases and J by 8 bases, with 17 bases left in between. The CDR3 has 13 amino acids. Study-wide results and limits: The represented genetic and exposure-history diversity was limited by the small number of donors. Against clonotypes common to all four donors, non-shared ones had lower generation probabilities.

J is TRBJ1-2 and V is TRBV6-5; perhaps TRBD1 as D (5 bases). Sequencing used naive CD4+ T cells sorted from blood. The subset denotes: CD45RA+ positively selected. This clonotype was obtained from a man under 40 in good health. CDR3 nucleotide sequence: TGTGCCAGCACCCATGCGGGGGGAGGAGGCTACACCTTC. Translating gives CASTHAGGGGYTF.